The clone carrying this T cell receptor beta chain was counted many times. What it binds is unknown. The data derive from a study of CD8 T cells in ankylosing spondylitis. Overall study findings and caveats: Clones linked to disease were reported to show significant enrichment in matched ankylosing spondylitis synovial fluid. Clones linked to disease, bearing a CD8+ phenotype, were relatively rare in peripheral blood.

V was clipped by 9 bases and J by 8 bases, with 14 bases between them. The CDR3 totals 12 residues. From germline, CDR1 is LGHNT and CDR2 FRNRAP. Scientists made TCR beta libraries using quantitative 5'-RACE with molecular barcodes. MiXCR, applied by TCRdb to the 5' RACE reads, yields one record per CDR3 protein. The table lists over 150,000 distinct CDR3 sequences, more than 10% of them singletons, with about 15% in the top ten. The TCR was taken from a male donor with ankylosing spondylitis or in good health (not recorded which). Source material: blood, either unsorted or a sorted T cell fraction (not recorded which). The chain combines TRBV12-5 with TRBJ2-1; D possibly uses TRBD1 or TRBD2 (5 bases each). CDR3 coding DNA: TGTGCTAGCCGAGGGGTAGGGGATGAGCAGTTCTTC. It specifies CASRGVGDEQFF.